The 3 T cell receptor beta chains in this list originate from one sample, sequenced in a study of neurological immune-mediated disorders. Time point specified: longitudinal time-point 3. TCRdb reprocessed the 5' RACE reads via MiXCR and lists one record per CDR3 protein. The sample shows fewer than 55,000 distinct CDR3 sequences, 12% of them seen only once. Sequencing was performed on PBMCs. The receptors were sampled from a male donor with HTLV-1-associated myelopathy (HAM/TSP).

This clonotype has ten or more counts. CDR3 sequence reads: CSARDPNRGNYGYTF. The CDR3 bases are TGCAGTGCTAGAGATCCCAACAGGGGAAACTATGGCTACACCTTC. V gene TRBV20-1 combines with J gene TRBJ1-2; TRBD1 matches 7 bases. The germline V gene encodes CDR1 DFQATT and CDR2 SNEGSKA (reference sequence). The junction had 6 bases not matched to a gene; V was cut back by 0 bases and J by 2 bases. The CDR3 is 15 amino acids.

This clonotype was observed many times. The chain has TRBV29-1 and TRBJ2-7; TRBD2 agrees at 8 bases. V gave up 4 bases and J gave up 2 bases; unmatched junction bases: 4. CDR1 and CDR2 from the germline V gene are SQVTM and ANQGSEA. The CDR3 length is 13 residues. CDR3 residues: CSVAAGGPYEQYF. CDR3 in DNA: TGCAGCGTTGCCGCGGGGGGCCCCTACGAGCAGTACTTC.

In this sample, this clonotype turned up many times. CDR3 sequence: CSATLLGFYEQYF. The CDR3 DNA follows: TGCAGTGCCACCCTCTTAGGGTTCTACGAGCAGTACTTC. This chain uses TRBV29-1 with TRBJ2-7; no firm D call. CDR3 size: 13 residues. Germline V CDR1 and CDR2: SQVTM, ANQGSEA.